These T cell receptor beta chains were read from a single sample in a study of human T cells and chemical hapten exposure. TCRdb itself ran the RACE reads through MiXCR, one entry per CDR3 protein. The sample lists fewer than 140,000 distinct CDR3 sequences, around 12% occurring once. The material was whole blood, obtained in connection with sensitization to the hapten diphenylcyclopropenone (DPC). The receptors shown here come from a woman aged 45-65 years with alopecia areata. Some clones in this sample may be carry-over from other donors' samples. CDR3s include the opening cysteine and the closing phenylalanine or tryptophan. The D gene is left open where the match is weak. Not every row has a clone size; where given, it reads once, few, many or a size class.

j_call clone_size v_call d_call cdr3_nt cdr3_aa
TRBJ2-2 - TRBV6-6 - TGTGTCAGCAGTCGAATTACTCAGGGAGCCGGGGAGCTGTTTTTT CVSSRITQGAGELFF
TRBJ2-5 many TRBV20-1 - TGCAGTGCTAGTATTCCAGGTCGGCAAGAGACCCAGTACTTC CSASIPGRQETQYF
TRBJ2-1 - TRBV6-6 - TGTGCCAGCAGTTACAACTCCCCCAACAATGAGCAGTTCTTC CASSYNSPNNEQFF
TRBJ2-5 - TRBV27 - TGTGCCAGCAGTTTATCGGCGACCCAGTACTTC CASSLSATQYF
TRBJ1-1 - TRBV7-6 - TGTGCCAGCAGCAAGCCCGACACAGGGAGGACTGAAGCTTTCTTT CASSKPDTGRTEAFF
TRBJ1-5 - TRBV4-1 - TGCGCCAGCAGCCCATCGGCCAGTCGACTAAATCAGCCCCAGCATTTT CASSPSASRLNQPQHF
TRBJ2-1 - TRBV4-1 TRBD2 TGCGCCAGAGAATACTTAGGTAGCGGGAGGGACAATGAGCAGTTCTTC CAREYLGSGRDNEQFF
TRBJ1-1 - TRBV7-9 - TGTGCCAGCAGCTTGGTATCAGGCTTTATTGCTGAAGCTTTCTTT CASSLVSGFIAEAFF
TRBJ2-2 many TRBV6-5 - TGTGCCAGCAGTTACTCGGGCCACACCGGGGAGCTGTTTTTT CASSYSGHTGELFF
TRBJ1-1 - TRBV11-2 - TGTGCCAGCAGTAACGCGGGACATGGGCCCCTGAACACTGAAGCTTTCTTT CASSNAGHGPLNTEAFF
TRBJ2-5 - TRBV5-1 - TGCGCCAGCAGCTTAAGGACACTTTCCCCCCAAGAGACCCAGTACTTC CASSLRTLSPQETQYF
TRBJ2-1 - TRBV9 - TGTGCCAGCGGGTCCTCCTACAATGAGCAGTTCTTC CASGSSYNEQFF
TRBJ2-7 few TRBV3-1 TRBD2 TGTGCCAGCAGCCAGACTAGCGTCTCCTACGAGCAGTACTTC CASSQTSVSYEQYF
TRBJ2-3 - TRBV6-4 - TGTGCCAGCAGTCGAGAAGGGGGAGATACGCAGTATTTT CASSREGGDTQYF
TRBJ2-3 - TRBV5-1 - TGCGCCAGCAGCTTGGGTGGGCCCGAAGATACGCAGTATTTT CASSLGGPEDTQYF
TRBJ2-1 few TRBV12-3/TRBV12-4 - TGTGCCAGCAGTCCCCAAATCGGTTACAATGAGCAGTTCTTC CASSPQIGYNEQFF
TRBJ1-2 many TRBV29-1 - TGCAGCGCCAGGGATCCCGCTAACTATGGCTACACCTTC CSARDPANYGYTF
TRBJ2-5 - TRBV11-2 TRBD2 TGTGCCAGCAGCTTAGCGTTCCTAGCGGGGGGCCGGAAGACCCAGTACTTC CASSLAFLAGGRKTQYF
TRBJ2-2 few TRBV5-1 TRBD1 TGCGCCAGCTATGGACAGGCCGGGGAGCTGTTTTTT CASYGQAGELFF
TRBJ2-6 - TRBV27 - TGTGCCAGCAGTTTTATCAGTTCTGGGGCCAACGTCCTGACTTTC CASSFISSGANVLTF
TRBJ1-3 few TRBV6-6 - TGTGCCAGCAGCCGCTTTTCCACTGGAAACACCATATATTTT CASSRFSTGNTIYF
TRBJ1-1 many TRBV7-9 - TGTGCCAGCAGCACGGAGACAGGCCATGAAGCTTTCTTT CASSTETGHEAFF
TRBJ2-3 many TRBV18 TRBD1 TGTGCCAGCTCACCACAGACAGGGACAGATACGCAGTATTTT CASSPQTGTDTQYF
TRBJ2-5 - TRBV11-1 - TGTGCCAGCAGCTTAACCCCGTCGGCGACCCAGTACTTC CASSLTPSATQYF
TRBJ2-7 - TRBV11-2 - TGTGCCAGCAGCTTAGGATCTTGGGGCTACGAGCAGTACTTC CASSLGSWGYEQYF
TRBJ2-7 - TRBV11-2 - TGTGCCAGCAGCGCTTCCGGGACGAGCTACGAGCAGTACTTC CASSASGTSYEQYF
TRBJ2-7 - TRBV12-3/TRBV12-4 TRBD1 TGTGCCAGCAGTAGACAGGGGGCCCCAATAAACTACGAGCAGTACTTC CASSRQGAPINYEQYF
TRBJ2-7 few TRBV7-2 - TGTGCCAGCAGCTACTGGGGCTACGAGCAGTACTTC CASSYWGYEQYF
TRBJ2-1 - TRBV9 - TGTGCCAGCAGCCCCCGACCACAGGGAAGCTCCTACAATGAGCAGTTCTTC CASSPRPQGSSYNEQFF
TRBJ1-1 many TRBV6-2/TRBV6-3 - TGTGCCAGCAGTTACGTTCGGGGGACTGAAGCTTTCTTT CASSYVRGTEAFF
TRBJ2-3 few TRBV18 - TGTGCCAGCTCCTCGACAGTATCCACAGATACGCAGTATTTT CASSSTVSTDTQYF
TRBJ2-2 few TRBV12-3/TRBV12-4 - TGTGCCAGCAGCCCGAAGGGCTCCGGGGAGCTGTTTTTT CASSPKGSGELFF
TRBJ1-1 many TRBV18 - TGTGCCAGCTCCCTTGACGGGAGAACTGAAGCTTTCTTT CASSLDGRTEAFF
TRBJ2-7 - TRBV27 - TGTGCCAGCAGTCTAAAACCGGACTTACGCGGGGAGCAGTACTTC CASSLKPDLRGEQYF
TRBJ2-7 - TRBV28 - TGTGCCAGCAGTCGGCAGGTTCCCTCCTACGAGCAGTACTTC CASSRQVPSYEQYF
TRBJ1-1 few TRBV18 - TGTGCCAGCTCACCGAACGTGAACACTGAAGCTTTCTTT CASSPNVNTEAFF
TRBJ2-7 - TRBV28 - TGTGCCAGCAGTTTTCGTCCCGGGACACTCTCATTC CASSFRPGTLSF
TRBJ1-4 many TRBV7-7 - TGTGCTAGCAGCTTGGGGGGGACCGCGAATGAAAAACTGTTTTTT CASSLGGTANEKLFF
TRBJ2-1 many TRBV4-3 TRBD1 TGCGCCAGCAGCCAAGGACTATCGGACAGGGTAGTTTACAATGAGCAGTTCTTC CASSQGLSDRVVYNEQFF
TRBJ2-3 - TRBV6-2/TRBV6-3 TRBD2 TGTGCCAGCAGATCACTGCTAGCGGGGGGCACAGATACGCAGTATTTT CASRSLLAGGTDTQYF
TRBJ2-3 - TRBV20-1 - TGCAGTGCTTCCCTCGGGAGTACGCAGTATTTT CSASLGSTQYF
TRBJ2-5 few TRBV6-2/TRBV6-3 - TGTGCCAGCAGTTATTCCTCGGAGACCCAGTACTTC CASSYSSETQYF
TRBJ1-1 few TRBV20-1 - TGCAGTGCTAGAGATCTTGAGGAGCAGGGGAACACTGAAGCTTTCTTT CSARDLEEQGNTEAFF
TRBJ2-1 few TRBV6-2/TRBV6-3 TRBD1 TGTGCCAGTAACAGGGGGGAAGTGGAGCAGTTCTTC CASNRGEVEQFF
TRBJ1-5 once TRBV13 - TGTGCCAGCAGCGCAGGTCAACAGGGCGCCCTTCAGCATTTT CASSAGQQGALQHF
TRBJ1-4 - TRBV6-5 - TGTGCCAGCAGGCCAAGACCCAGGACTAATGAAAAACTGTTTTTT CASRPRPRTNEKLFF
TRBJ1-1 few TRBV18 - TGTGCCAGCTCACCGCCATCCTCTCGATTTTTCGCTTTCTTT CASSPPSSRFFAFF
TRBJ2-1 - TRBV27 TRBD2 TGTGCCAGCAGTTCCCGTCTTACAAGCGGGAGGGCCGTCGTGAATGAGCAGTTCTTC CASSSRLTSGRAVVNEQFF
TRBJ1-6 few TRBV18 - TGTGCCAGCTCACCAACCACCCCTGGACGGGATAATTCACCCCTCCACTTT CASSPTTPGRDNSPLHF